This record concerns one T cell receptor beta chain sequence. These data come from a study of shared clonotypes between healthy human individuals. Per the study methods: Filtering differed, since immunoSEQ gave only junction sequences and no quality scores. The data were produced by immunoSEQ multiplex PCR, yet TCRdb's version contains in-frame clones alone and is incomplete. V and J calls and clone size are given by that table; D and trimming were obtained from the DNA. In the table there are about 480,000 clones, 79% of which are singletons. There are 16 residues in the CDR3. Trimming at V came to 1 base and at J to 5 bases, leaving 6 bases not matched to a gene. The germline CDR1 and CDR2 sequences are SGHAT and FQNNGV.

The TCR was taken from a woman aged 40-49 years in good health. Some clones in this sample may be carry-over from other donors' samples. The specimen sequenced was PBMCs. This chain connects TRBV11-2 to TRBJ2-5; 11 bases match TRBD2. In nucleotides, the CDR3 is TGTGCCAGCAGCTTAGGTCCTAGCGGGAGGACGGAGACCCAGTACTTC. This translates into CASSLGPSGRTETQYF. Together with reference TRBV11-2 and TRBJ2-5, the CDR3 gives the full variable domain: EAGVAQSPRYKIIEKRQSVAFWCNPISGHATLYWYQQILGQGPKLLIQFQNNGVVDDSQLPKDRFSAERLKGVDSTLKIQPAKLEDSAVYLCASSLGPSGRTETQYFGPGTRLLVL.